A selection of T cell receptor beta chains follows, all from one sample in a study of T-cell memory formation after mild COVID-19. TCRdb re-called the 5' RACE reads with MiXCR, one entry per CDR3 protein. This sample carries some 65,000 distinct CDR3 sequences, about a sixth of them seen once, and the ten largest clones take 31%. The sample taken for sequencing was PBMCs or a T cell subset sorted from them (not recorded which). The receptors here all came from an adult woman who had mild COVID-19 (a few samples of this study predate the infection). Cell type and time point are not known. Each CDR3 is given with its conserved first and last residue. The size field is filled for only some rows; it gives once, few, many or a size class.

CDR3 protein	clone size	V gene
CASTGGPYGYTF	-	TRBV10-2
CASSHRDSVAYEQYF	many	TRBV4-1
CASSPSGVYEQYF	-	TRBV27
CASSFFDSSYNEQFF	-	TRBV7-2
CASSRAGAGYEQYF	-	TRBV4-3
CSARDITSTGELFF	-	TRBV20-1
CASSPLGRGAGNEQFF	few	TRBV6-2/TRBV6-3
CASRPTTSGSDTQYF	-	TRBV3-1
CASSLDGRAYEQYF	few	TRBV7-9
CASSLEAGELFF	few	TRBV4-3
CASSLGASGHTDTQYF	few	TRBV11-1
CASSPMGAPQPQHF	-	TRBV7-6
CASSFEGKTQYF	-	TRBV13
CSARGGSSYNEQFF	many	TRBV20-1
CASSLVGYTGELFF	-	TRBV11-1
CASSQQQGTPYNSPLHF	-	TRBV3-1
CASGTRDRGQEQYF	-	TRBV2
CASSIRSSGGRDTEAFF	few	TRBV7-2
CASSRTGGRETQYF	-	TRBV7-9
CASSEFGPGGTEAFF	-	TRBV7-3
CASSTVGDTQYF	many	TRBV5-1
CASSLVRGELDTEAFF	few	TRBV5-1
CASSIGKEAFF	-	TRBV5-5
CASSPGLLYEQYF	-	TRBV7-6
CASSQDLSTTEQFF	-	TRBV4-1
CASSSIVYEQFF	few	TRBV13
CASSHFGFSGPQATQFF	few	TRBV6-2/TRBV6-3
CASSQAGQGNSPLHF	few	TRBV4-3
CASSSLAGGPQGDEQFF	-	TRBV11-3
CASSQTVDLFGGNQPQHF	few	TRBV27
CSAGEGGIQSYNEQFF	-	TRBV20-1
CASSFFGEPYNEQFF	-	TRBV12-3/TRBV12-4